The rows below give T cell receptor beta chains drawn from one sample of a study of CD4 T cells in relation to SARS-CoV-2 and coronaviruses. The assay was immunoSEQ multiplex PCR, and TCRdb's table has in-frame clones only and misses some. The sample includes about 36,000 clones, 77% of them seen just once. For these TCRs, the target antigens are not known. The sequenced sample was memory CD4+ T cells from PBMCs, cultured in vitro. All receptors come from an adult with COVID-19. Both conserved end residues are part of each CDR3. Each record gives: CDR3 length, clone size, D gene, J gene, V gene, CDR3 protein, CDR3 DNA. D genes are given only for firm matches. The size field is filled for only some rows; it gives once, few, many or a size class.

>16|-|TRBD1|TRBJ2-3|TRBV19
CASSKDRVWGTDTQYF
TGTGCCAGTAGTAAAGACAGGGTATGGGGCACAGATACGCAGTATTTT
>18|-|-|TRBJ1-2|TRBV6-1
CASSENSLGAAQTYGYTF
TGTGCCAGCAGTGAAAATTCTTTGGGGGCCGCGCAGACCTATGGCTACACCTTC
>17|-|TRBD1|TRBJ2-5|TRBV19
CASSIRLGTGGRETQYF
TGTGCCAGTAGTATTCGATTGGGGACAGGCGGACGGGAGACCCAGTACTTC
>16|-|TRBD2|TRBJ2-3|TRBV10-3
CAISESGTSGSDTQYF
TGTGCCATCAGTGAGTCCGGGACTAGCGGCTCAGATACGCAGTATTTT
>15|-|TRBD1|TRBJ2-3|TRBV6-5
CASTEGQGVTDTQYF
TGTGCCAGCACCGAGGGACAGGGGGTTACAGATACGCAGTATTTT
>13|-|-|TRBJ2-7|TRBV7-9
CASSRGSPREQYF
TGTGCCAGCAGCCGAGGAAGCCCGAGGGAGCAGTACTTC
>15|-|TRBD2|TRBJ2-7|TRBV28
CASSLISGSPYEQYF
TGTGCCAGCAGTTTAATTAGCGGGAGTCCTTACGAGCAGTACTTC
>16|-|TRBD1|TRBJ1-3|TRBV5-1
CASSLTGGTSGNTIYF
TGCGCCAGCAGCCTTACAGGGGGCACCTCTGGAAACACCATATATTTT
>15|-|TRBD1|TRBJ1-2|TRBV5-8
CASSRNRDRSYGYTF
TGTGCCAGCAGCCGGAACCGGGACAGGAGTTATGGCTACACCTTC
>14|-|-|TRBJ2-2|TRBV9
CASSTDAIVGELFF
TGTGCCAGCAGCACGGACGCCATTGTAGGGGAGCTGTTTTTT
>16|once|-|TRBJ2-1|TRBV7-3
CASSPVSGLSYNEQFF
TGTGCCAGCAGCCCAGTGAGCGGACTATCTTACAATGAGCAGTTCTTC
>17|-|TRBD2|TRBJ2-3|TRBV28
CASTPGGTSGSTDTQYF
TGTGCCAGCACCCCTGGGGGGACTAGCGGAAGCACAGATACGCAGTATTTT
>18|-|-|TRBJ2-2|TRBV29-1
CSVTKRALGGGGTGELFF
TGCAGCGTTACGAAACGGGCTTTGGGGGGAGGAGGTACCGGGGAGCTGTTTTTT